The 25 T cell receptor beta chains presented below share a single source sample, sequenced in a study of beta chain features in type 1 diabetes. Points from the study as a whole: Type 1 diabetes patients had moderately but significantly shorter TCRB CDR3s in all four CD4+ subsets.

The study reverse transcribed the entire isolated RNA, so it sequenced expressed TCRB transcripts. Assay used: immunoSEQ multiplex PCR; TCRdb lists only in-frame clones, some missing. There are a few hundred thousand clones in the sample; about a tenth occur only once, and roughly 0.017% lies in the top ten. These receptors' targets are unknown. Sequenced material: naive CD4+ T cells from blood. The source of these receptors is a man aged 30 to 45 with type 1 diabetes.

This clone turned up a few times. This sample includes further DNA sequences coding for the same CDR3. This rearrangement joins TRBV19 to TRBJ2-3, with D unresolved. The CDR3 totals 13 residues. V was trimmed by 2 bases and J by 2 bases, leaving 5 bases between them. Germline loops: CDR1 LNHDA, CDR2 SQIVND (reference sequence). The DNA for the CDR3 is TGTGCCAGTAGTATACAGGTCACAGATACGCAGTATTTT. It translates to CASSIQVTDTQYF. The whole variable domain, remainder taken from reference TRBV19 and TRBJ2-3, is DGGITQSPKYLFRKEGQNVTLSCEQNLNHDAMYWYRQDPGQGLRLIYYSQIVNDFQKGDIAEGYSVSREKKESFPLTVTSAQKNPTAFYLCASSIQVTDTQYFGPGTRLTVL.

The sample holds a few counts of this clone. The chain carries TRBV2 and TRBJ2-6; 7 nucleotides agree with TRBD1. CDR1 and CDR2 from the germline V gene are SNHLY and FYNNEI. This CDR3 has 15 amino acids. Unmatched junction bases numbered 4, after V lost 5 bases and J lost 3 bases. The CDR3 spells CASSKTGRGANVLTF. CDR3 sequence (DNA): TGTGCCAGCAGTAAGACAGGGCGTGGGGCCAACGTCCTGACTTTC.

This clone was seen a few times. CDR3 sequence: CASSVGHATGELFF. In DNA, the CDR3 is TGTGCCAGCAGCGTGGGACACGCGACCGGGGAGCTGTTTTTT. V gene TRBV9 combines with J gene TRBJ2-2; D possibly corresponds to TRBD1 (6 bases). V lost 2 bases and J 5 bases, leaving 10 bases between the germline ends. This CDR3 spans 14 amino acids. CDR1 and CDR2 (germline): SGDLS, YYNGEE.

The V gene is TRBV5-6, the J gene TRBJ2-1; possibly TRBD2 for D (5 bases). V was pared by 7 bases and J by 8 bases, with 25 bases between. This CDR3 region has 16 residues. In germline, CDR1 is SGHDT, CDR2 YYEEEE. The CDR3 DNA sequence: TGTGCCAGCCGCGGACTGAGCCTTGCACCGTTGGATGAGCAGTTCTTC. Its translation: CASRGLSLAPLDEQFF.

This clone was observed a few times. The chain employs TRBV7-9 and TRBJ2-2; 8 nucleotides line up with TRBD2. Per germline, CDR1 SEHNR and CDR2 FQNEAQ (reference sequence). Trimming took 5 bases from V and 5 from J; bases not matched to a gene: 16. This CDR3 is built from 18 residues. CDR3 amino acids: CASSPRASGGGWTGELFF. For the CDR3, the DNA is TGTGCCAGCAGCCCTAGGGCCAGCGGGGGAGGATGGACCGGGGAGCTGTTTTTT.

This chain links TRBV5-1 with TRBJ2-5, with a weak D call TRBD2 (6 bases). V was shortened by 4 bases and J by 1 base, with 14 bases between the two germline ends. The germline V gene has CDR1 SGHRS and CDR2 YFSETQ. The CDR3 has 15 residues. For the CDR3, the DNA is TGCGCCAGCAGCAGTGCCGGGACTTCCCAAGAGACCCAGTACTTC. Its protein product is CASSSAGTSQETQYF.

This clone was picked up a small number of times. This chain joins TRBV2 and TRBJ1-1; 9 nucleotides match TRBD1. The CDR3 extends over 17 amino acids. Germline V gives CDR1 SNHLY, CDR2 FYNNEI. With 6 bases clipped from V and 0 bases from J, the junction kept 11 bases outside the gene matches. The CDR3 here is CASSEGQGYIMNTEAFF. CDR3 bases: TGTGCCAGCAGCGAGGGACAGGGCTACATTATGAACACTGAAGCTTTCTTT.

CDR3 loop: CASSQLGGGGELFF. The CDR3 nucleotides are TGCGCCAGCAGCCAACTCGGGGGTGGCGGGGAGCTGTTTTTT. J is TRBJ2-2 and V is TRBV4-1; tentative D call: TRBD2 (6 bases). V was trimmed by 2 bases and J by 7 bases, leaving 11 bases between them. The CDR3 runs 14 residues. Germline loops: CDR1 MGHRA, CDR2 YSYEKL.

This clone was detected a few times. V is TRBV30 and J is TRBJ1-2; D not certain. The CDR3 loop spans 13 amino acids. Per germline, CDR1 GTSNPN and CDR2 SVGIG (reference sequence). Trimming took off 2 bases at V and 8 bases at J, with 15 bases between the two ends. CDR3 in DNA: TGTGCCTGGAGTCCCCGACTGCGGCTGGGCTACACCTTC. Translating gives CAWSPRLRLGYTF.

The chain joins TRBV6-1 to TRBJ2-7, with D perhaps matching TRBD1 (5 bases). The germline V and J ends were trimmed by 5 bases and 4 bases, with 12 bases remaining between them. The CDR3 has 13 residues. Looked up from germline, CDR1 is MNHNS and CDR2 is SASEGT. CDR3 in DNA: TGTGCCAGCAGTTCCGAAGGGGCGTACGAGCAGTACTTC. Its translation: CASSSEGAYEQYF.

The J gene is TRBJ2-6, the V gene TRBV6-6; D unclear. This CDR3 comprises 15 residues. V gave up 6 bases and J gave up 0 bases, with 9 bases separating them. Germline CDR1 reads MNHNY; CDR2 reads SVGAGI (reference sequence). The CDR3 nucleotides read TGTGCCAGCAGCCGAACAAACTCTGGGGCCAACGTCCTGACTTTC. Translated: CASSRTNSGANVLTF.

The V call is TRBV5-1, the J call TRBJ2-1, with 7 bases fitting TRBD1. CDR1 and CDR2 from the germline V gene are SGHRS and YFSETQ. V lost 4 bases to trimming and J lost 5 bases; unmatched junction nucleotides: 9. CDR3 length: 15 residues. The CDR3: CASSQRQGKNNEQFF. CDR3 bases: TGCGCCAGCAGCCAAAGACAGGGCAAGAACAATGAGCAGTTCTTC.

The chain couples TRBV28 to TRBJ2-1, with 8 bases lining up with TRBD1. Germline V CDR1 and CDR2: MDHEN, SYDVKM. V gave up 6 bases and J gave up 9 bases; unmatched junction bases: 7. The CDR3 length is 13 residues. The CDR3 region is CASRHGTGGEQFF. The CDR3 nucleotides read TGTGCCAGCAGGCATGGGACAGGTGGTGAGCAGTTCTTC.

In its sample, this clone was seen a few times. The rearrangement joins TRBV7-3 to TRBJ1-1; D might be TRBD1 (6 bases). The CDR3 has 13 residues. The V and J ends lost 4 bases and 5 bases respectively, with 11 bases between them. Germline V gene lookup returns CDR1 SGHTA and CDR2 FQGTGA. Written as DNA, the CDR3 is TGTGCCAGCAGCTCCGGACAGTCTACTGAAGCTTTCTTT. Translation: CASSSGQSTEAFF.

With respect to this clone: Distinct nucleotide sequences in the sample also encode this CDR3. The chain recombines TRBV18 with TRBJ2-7; 8 nucleotides line up with TRBD1. The CDR3 runs to 13 residues. Germline trimming cut 5 bases from V and 2 bases from J; bases unmatched to any gene: 2. CDR1 is KGHSH, CDR2 LQKENI, per germline. The CDR3 DNA is TGTGCCAGCTCAAGGACAGGGCCCTACGAGCAGTACTTC. It is translated as CASSRTGPYEQYF.

This clone was seen only a few times. The V gene is TRBV30, the J gene TRBJ2-7; D is unclear. The ends were cut back, 2 bases at V and 2 bases at J, with 10 bases in the middle. The germline V gene encodes CDR1 GTSNPN and CDR2 SVGIG (reference sequence). The CDR3 extends over 13 amino acids. CDR3 DNA sequence: TGTGCCTGGAGTTGGCAGGCCACCTACGAGCAGTACTTC. Encoded protein: CAWSWQATYEQYF.

This clone turned up a few times. The CDR3 coding sequence is TGTGCCAGCAGCGGGGGACACTTGAACACTGAAGCTTTCTTT. Its translation is CASSGGHLNTEAFF. The rearrangement uses TRBV9 and TRBJ1-1, with a weak D call TRBD1 (6 bases). CDR3 length: 14 amino acids. V gave up 3 bases and J gave up 0 bases, with 9 bases separating them. The germline V gene encodes CDR1 SGDLS and CDR2 YYNGEE.

The chain combines TRBV5-1 with TRBJ1-2; a weak D match, TRBD1 (5 bases). Germline CDR1 and CDR2: SGHRS and YFSETQ. V lost 4 bases, J lost 2 bases, and 15 bases lay in between. The CDR3 contains 15 residues. For the CDR3, the DNA is TGCGCCAGCAGCCGGGGGAATGTCGTAAACTATGGCTACACCTTC. It translates to CASSRGNVVNYGYTF.

This clone has only a few counts. The gene calls are TRBV6-6 and TRBJ1-4, with TRBD1 as a possible D gene (5 bases). This CDR3 has 14 residues. V shed 4 bases and J shed 4 bases, with 10 bases lying between them. Germline CDR1 is MNHNY and CDR2 is SVGAGI (reference sequence). As DNA, the CDR3 is TGTGCCAGCAGTTCGGGACTTCTTAATGAAAAACTGTTTTTT. Its translation is CASSSGLLNEKLFF.

V is TRBV5-1 and J is TRBJ2-2, with D possibly matching TRBD1 (6 bases). V was shortened by 4 bases and J by 6 bases, with 19 bases between the two germline ends. Germline CDR1 and CDR2: SGHRS and YFSETQ. The CDR3 contains 16 residues. This CDR3 is CASSLRDNYGSGELFF. In DNA form, the CDR3 reads TGCGCCAGCAGCCTCCGGGACAACTACGGATCCGGGGAGCTGTTTTTT.

The chain uses TRBV7-2 and TRBJ2-1, with no clear D. The germline V and J ends were trimmed by 1 base and 8 bases, with 21 bases remaining between them. Looked up from germline, CDR1 is SGHTA and CDR2 is FQGNSA. This CDR3 region has 17 residues. CDR3 DNA sequence: TGTGCCAGCAGCTTAGATCTTCGACACCCCCTTAGGTATGAGCAGTTCTTC. As protein: CASSLDLRHPLRYEQFF.

V is TRBV6-1 and J is TRBJ2-3, with D possibly TRBD2 on 5 matching bases. V was cut by 2 bases and J by 4 bases, with 10 bases left in between. Germline CDR1 and CDR2: MNHNS and SASEGT. This CDR3 contains 14 residues. As DNA, the CDR3 is TGTGCCAGCAGTGAAACTCAAGCGGCAGATACGCAGTATTTT. This sequence encodes CASSETQAADTQYF.

This chain joins TRBV7-2 and TRBJ2-6; possible D gene TRBD2, 6 bases. The CDR3 covers 15 residues. The germline gives CDR1 SGHTA, CDR2 FQGNSA. V shed 2 bases and J shed 2 bases, with 7 bases lying between them. The CDR3 loop is CASSLRGTGANVLTF. The CDR3, as DNA: TGTGCCAGCAGCTTACGCGGGACTGGGGCCAACGTCCTGACTTTC.

This clone was seen more than once but under ten times. V usage is TRBV5-1 and J usage is TRBJ2-7; 7 bases are shared with TRBD1. Germline values: CDR1 SGHRS, CDR2 YFSETQ. With V trimmed by 4 bases and J by 3 bases, 7 bases remained unmatched. This CDR3 region has 14 residues. CDR3 DNA: TGCGCCAGCAGCCAGTCCGGGACAGACTACGAGCAGTACTTC. As protein: CASSQSGTDYEQYF.

This clone turned up a few times. The chain employs TRBV7-9 and TRBJ1-6, with 7 positions matching TRBD1. CDR1 SEHNR and CDR2 FQNEAQ come from the germline V gene (reference sequence). There are 13 residues in the CDR3. Trimming removed 4 bases from V and 8 bases from J; junction bases left unmatched: 2. The CDR3 reads CASSSDRDSPLHF. The DNA for the CDR3 is TGTGCCAGCAGCTCAGACAGGGATTCACCCCTCCACTTT.